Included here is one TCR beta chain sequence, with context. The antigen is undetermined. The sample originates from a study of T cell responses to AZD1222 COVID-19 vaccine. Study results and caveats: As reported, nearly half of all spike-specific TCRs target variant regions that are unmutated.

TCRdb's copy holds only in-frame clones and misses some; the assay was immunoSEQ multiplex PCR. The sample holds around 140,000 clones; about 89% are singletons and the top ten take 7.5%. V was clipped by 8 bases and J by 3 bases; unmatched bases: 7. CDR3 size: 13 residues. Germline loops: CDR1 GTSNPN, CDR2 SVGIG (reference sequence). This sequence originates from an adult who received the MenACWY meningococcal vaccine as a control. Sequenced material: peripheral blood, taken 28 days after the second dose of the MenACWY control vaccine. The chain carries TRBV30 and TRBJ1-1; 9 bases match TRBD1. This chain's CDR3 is CAGGQGSHTEAFF. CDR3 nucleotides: TGTGCCGGAGGACAGGGGAGTCACACTGAAGCTTTCTTT.